These 13 T cell receptor beta chains originate from one sample sequenced in a study of response to subunit inactivated influenza vaccine. TCRdb called the RT-PCR reads again in MiXCR, with one record for every CDR3 protein. The sample holds about 800,000 distinct CDR3 sequences; less than 25% are singletons and the top ten take roughly 10%. Sequencing used PBMCs from blood, obtained more than 4 days after vaccination. The receptors derive from a man in his fifties or sixties who received an inactivated influenza vaccine.

This clonotype was counted a few times. The genes are TRBV3-1 and TRBJ2-3; 9 bases align to TRBD2. V lost 0 bases, J lost 3 bases, and 4 bases stayed unmatched. Germline CDR1 reads LGHDT; CDR2 reads YNNKEL (reference sequence). This CDR3 comprises 16 residues. DNA for the CDR3: TGTGCCAGCAGCCAAGATCTACTAGCGGGTACAGATACGCAGTATTTT. It is translated as CASSQDLLAGTDTQYF.

This clonotype turned up a few times. The chain employs TRBV20-1 and TRBJ2-5, with D hard to call. Germline values: CDR1 DFQATT, CDR2 SNEGSKA (reference sequence). V lost 1 base and J lost 5, with 11 bases in between. The CDR3 spans 13 residues. CDR3 DNA: TGCAGTGCTAGAGTCAACTTATGGGAGACCCAGTACTTC. Its protein product is CSARVNLWETQYF.

The V and J genes are TRBV7-2 and TRBJ2-4, with a possible D match to TRBD1 (6 bases). Trimming cost V 1 base and J 6 bases, with 10 bases left between them. The germline V gene has CDR1 SGHTA and CDR2 FQGNSA. The CDR3 has 14 amino acids. In DNA, the CDR3 is TGTGCCAGCAGCTTAGACGGCAGGGGAAACATTCAGTACTTC. Amino acid sequence: CASSLDGRGNIQYF.

This clonotype was found a few times. The chain combines TRBV11-1 with TRBJ1-6; TRBD1 agrees at 8 bases. Germline CDR1 SGHAT, CDR2 FQDESV (reference sequence). The junction had 15 bases not matched to a gene; V was cut back by 4 bases and J by 7 bases. The CDR3 covers 18 residues. The CDR3: CASSSRVAGGFVNSPLHF. CDR3 nucleotides: TGTGCCAGCAGCTCGAGGGTGGCAGGGGGCTTTGTGAATTCACCCCTCCACTTT.

This clonotype turned up a few times. The V gene is TRBV2, the J gene TRBJ1-1; 7 bases align to TRBD1. Germline CDR1 reads SNHLY; CDR2 reads FYNNEI. The CDR3 is made up of 14 amino acids. V was pared by 4 bases and J by 5 bases, with 7 bases of the junction left unmatched. CDR3 amino acids: CASSVQGGWTEAFF. The CDR3 DNA follows: TGTGCCAGCAGTGTCCAGGGGGGCTGGACTGAAGCTTTCTTT.

This clonotype turned up a few times. V usage is TRBV7-2 and J usage is TRBJ2-7, with a tentative D call TRBD2 (5 bases). The CDR3 has 15 residues. V lost 3 bases, J lost 7 bases, and 19 bases lay in between. CDR1 is SGHTA and CDR2 is FQGNSA in the germline V gene. In DNA form, the CDR3 reads TGTGCCAGCAGCTTTTCGACGGACTCTTTTGGAGAGCAGTACTTC. Protein sequence: CASSFSTDSFGEQYF.

The chain recombines TRBV6-5 with TRBJ2-7; TRBD1 matches at 7 bases. Germline-derived CDR1 and CDR2 are MNHEY and SVGAGI. The CDR3 spans 12 residues. V lost 8 bases to trimming and J lost 3 bases; unmatched junction nucleotides: 4. This CDR3 is CASGDSYYEQYF. In nucleotides, the CDR3 is TGTGCCAGCGGGGACAGTTACTACGAGCAGTACTTC.

As concerns this clonotype: It may be a read error: a sequence one base away is much more abundant. This chain joins TRBV29-1 and TRBJ2-7; D gene ambiguous. Trimming removed 4 bases at V and 3 bases at J, with 10 bases between. This CDR3 has 12 amino acids. Germline lookup yields CDR1 SQVTM and CDR2 ANQGSEA. For the CDR3, the DNA is TGCAGCGTTGGCGCACTCTTCTACGAGCAGTACTTC. It translates to CSVGALFYEQYF.

The chain joins TRBV5-5 to TRBJ2-1, with TRBD2 matching 9 bases. The CDR3 is made up of 15 amino acids. Germline V lookup: CDR1 SGHKS, CDR2 YYEKEE (reference sequence). With 4 bases clipped from V and 3 bases from J, the junction kept 5 bases outside the gene matches. This CDR3 is CASSPSGRLYNEQFF. The CDR3 region has the DNA TGTGCCAGCAGCCCCAGCGGGAGGCTCTACAATGAGCAGTTCTTC.

The rearrangement joins TRBV2 to TRBJ2-3; D ambiguous. Per germline, CDR1 SNHLY and CDR2 FYNNEI. V was cut by 0 bases and J by 0 bases, with 7 bases left in between. The length of the CDR3 is 15 residues. The CDR3 nucleotides are TGTGCCAGCAGTGAAGCGCTTAGAAGCACAGATACGCAGTATTTT. Its protein is CASSEALRSTDTQYF. Based on the CDR3 plus reference TRBV2 and TRBJ2-3, the full variable domain is EPEVTQTPSHQVTQMGQEVILRCVPISNHLYFYWYRQILGQKVEFLVSFYNNEISEKSEIFDDQFSVERPDGSNFTLKIRSTKLEDSAMYFCASSEALRSTDTQYFGPGTRLTVL.

The chain is built from TRBV4-3 and TRBJ2-3, with TRBD2 matching 8 bases. The CDR3 has 17 amino acids. Germline assignment: CDR1 LGHNA and CDR2 YSLEER. V lost 0 bases, J lost 6 bases, and 11 bases stayed unmatched. CDR3 loop: CASSQELDLAGIDTQYF. The CDR3 coding sequence is TGCGCCAGCAGCCAAGAACTCGATTTAGCGGGGATTGATACGCAGTATTTT.

A few counts support this clonotype. The chain couples TRBV20-1 to TRBJ2-1; D perhaps matches TRBD2 (5 bases). CDR1 is DFQATT, CDR2 SNEGSKA, per germline (reference sequence). Trimming took 6 bases from V and 6 from J, leaving 21 bases between them. CDR3 size: 15 residues. The CDR3 sequence is CSATRAVEWINEQFF. The CDR3 region has the DNA TGCAGTGCCACGCGAGCGGTGGAGTGGATCAATGAGCAGTTCTTC.

J is TRBJ2-3 and V is TRBV2; no firm D call. V shed 5 bases and J shed 2 bases, with 14 bases lying between them. The germline V gene encodes CDR1 SNHLY and CDR2 FYNNEI. CDR3 length: 15 amino acids. The DNA of the CDR3 is TGTGCCAGCAGTCGTAGGCCCCCGCCCACAGATACGCAGTATTTT. The encoded protein is CASSRRPPPTDTQYF.